A selection of T cell receptor beta chains follows, all from one sample in a study of T cells in Graves' hyperthyroidism and ophthalmopathy. TCRdb re-called the multiplex PCR reads through MiXCR, storing one row per CDR3 protein. This sample has around 300,000 distinct CDR3 sequences; about 13% occur once, and the top ten carry 6.5% to 10%. Material: blood. Every receptor here comes from a woman aged 40 to 49 with Graves' hyperthyroidism. The conserved cysteine and the conserved F or W are not part of the CDR3 here. Fields, in order: J gene, V gene, CDR3 protein.

j_gene: TRBJ2-7; v_gene: TRBV20-1; CDR3aa: SATGSSGSANEQY
j_gene: TRBJ1-2; v_gene: TRBV20-1; CDR3aa: SAKEPGQGPFIDGYT
j_gene: TRBJ2-5; v_gene: TRBV7-2; CDR3aa: ASSLQREVETQY
j_gene: TRBJ1-5; v_gene: TRBV20-1; CDR3aa: SANPYGNQPQH
j_gene: TRBJ1-5; v_gene: TRBV27; CDR3aa: ASSLAHNQPQH
j_gene: TRBJ2-7; v_gene: TRBV20-1; CDR3aa: SARALAGTEQY
j_gene: TRBJ2-1; v_gene: TRBV7-9; CDR3aa: ASSLDFAALEQF
j_gene: TRBJ2-1; v_gene: TRBV20-1; CDR3aa: SARKLAGGVNEQF
j_gene: TRBJ1-4; v_gene: TRBV5-1; CDR3aa: ASSPREPNEKLF
j_gene: TRBJ2-7; v_gene: TRBV28; CDR3aa: ASTRTSGSRGHEQY
j_gene: TRBJ1-1; v_gene: TRBV20-1; CDR3aa: SARRRDRMNTEAF
j_gene: TRBJ1-5; v_gene: TRBV11-2; CDR3aa: ASSSLGGIQPQH
j_gene: TRBJ2-7; v_gene: TRBV27; CDR3aa: ASSWTGGDYEQY
j_gene: TRBJ2-2; v_gene: TRBV5-1; CDR3aa: ASTPFPGESGELF
j_gene: TRBJ2-7; v_gene: TRBV27; CDR3aa: ASSLKGPGQLPLDYEQY
j_gene: TRBJ1-1; v_gene: TRBV29-1; CDR3aa: SGQQGLGTEAF
j_gene: TRBJ1-2; v_gene: TRBV11-2; CDR3aa: ASRRIPGQGDYGYT
j_gene: TRBJ2-4; v_gene: TRBV19; CDR3aa: ASRPHGTDVASIAKNIQY
j_gene: TRBJ2-3; v_gene: TRBV12-3/TRBV12-4; CDR3aa: ASSFGTSGIRTDTQY
j_gene: TRBJ2-1; v_gene: TRBV7-9; CDR3aa: ASSTGTSGRHHEQF
j_gene: TRBJ1-2; v_gene: TRBV30; CDR3aa: AWSVPRQVFGYT
j_gene: TRBJ1-1; v_gene: TRBV11-3; CDR3aa: ASSSPYQEAF
j_gene: TRBJ2-3; v_gene: TRBV9; CDR3aa: ASSVSGISTDTQY
j_gene: TRBJ1-1; v_gene: TRBV9; CDR3aa: ASSVDTVNTEAF
j_gene: TRBJ2-7; v_gene: TRBV24-1; CDR3aa: ATSAGGAGNYEQY
j_gene: TRBJ2-3; v_gene: TRBV3-1; CDR3aa: ASSQDWDRVDTQY
j_gene: TRBJ2-5; v_gene: TRBV11-2; CDR3aa: ASSSRWRRQETQY
j_gene: TRBJ2-1; v_gene: TRBV20-1; CDR3aa: SARGSVSGRAEEQF
j_gene: TRBJ2-5; v_gene: TRBV4-1; CDR3aa: ASSQDGTGEETQY
j_gene: TRBJ2-5; v_gene: TRBV18; CDR3aa: ASSPRGQGGYQETQY
j_gene: TRBJ2-5; v_gene: TRBV19; CDR3aa: ASSIAGTSKETQY
j_gene: TRBJ1-1; v_gene: TRBV10-3; CDR3aa: AITTGTDTEAF
j_gene: TRBJ2-7; v_gene: TRBV11-2; CDR3aa: ASGSSLGPYEQY
j_gene: TRBJ1-3; v_gene: TRBV7-2; CDR3aa: ASSLTAPTLAVGRNTIY
j_gene: TRBJ1-6; v_gene: TRBV5-1; CDR3aa: ASSFDSLALH